The clone carrying this T cell receptor beta chain was observed a handful of times. No antigen is known for it. The data are from a study of T cell repertoires in cytomegalovirus infection. Study summary: CMV infection together with matching HLA type was indicated by public TCR beta signatures.

Each CDR3 protein is one row after TCRdb ran MiXCR on the reads. The table lists 180,000 or so distinct CDR3 sequences, approximately 18% of them singletons. Study observations and caveats: In two of eight donors, the top clonotype was HLA-C-restricted CMV-specific. Using cumulative public TCR beta family frequency, the authors identified those who carried CMV together with the relevant HLA.

The germline V gene encodes CDR1 MNHNS and CDR2 SASEGT. V was trimmed by 2 bases and J by 1 base, leaving 14 bases between them. CDR3 size: 16 residues. This receptor was identified in a human donor in good health (CMV status not recorded). Some clones in this sample may be carry-over from other donors' samples. Material for sequencing was CD8+ T cells from PBMCs. The rearrangement uses TRBV6-1 and TRBJ1-1; no firm D call. CDR3 sequence: CASSEPPLRGNTEAFF. In nucleotides, the CDR3 is TGTGCCAGCAGTGAACCTCCTCTTCGAGGGAACACTGAAGCTTTCTTT.